This TCR beta chain was sequenced in a study of OX40 agonist ivuxolimab in advanced cancers. In the study overall: Of the participants, approximately 44% had some prior anti-PD-1, anti-PD-L1 or anti-CTLA-4 therapy, which was allowed.

Excluded were patients having autoimmune disease history or systemic immunosuppression. Peripheral blood came from all dose cohorts at three timepoints. The assay was immunoSEQ multiplex PCR, and TCRdb's table has in-frame clones only and misses some. The sample yields 35,000 or so clones, approximately 84% seen once. The material was CD4+ or CD8+ T cells sorted from blood, obtained in a trial of the OX40 agonist ivuxolimab. This TCR was recovered from an adult with an advanced solid tumor such as melanoma, head and neck, liver or kidney cancer.

The CDR3 is CASSLAYNEQFF. The CDR3 nucleotides read TGTGCCAGCAGCTTAGCGTACAATGAGCAGTTCTTC. V and J are TRBV7-9 and TRBJ2-1; D unclear. Trimming removed 0 bases at V and 4 bases at J, with 1 base between. The CDR3 is 12 residues long. The germline V gene encodes CDR1 SEHNR and CDR2 FQNEAQ (reference sequence).